This TCR beta chain was sequenced in a study of PD-L1 blockade in urothelial cancer (dated by TCRdb to about 2017). In the study overall: Therapy was started in the mid-2010s for all patients, and atezolizumab 1,200 mg was administered intravenously every 3 weeks. Blood samples were analyzed at 3 weeks after treatment start (second dose) and at 6 weeks after treatment start. Durable clinical benefit was defined as a progression-free survival longer than 6 months, and TCR features were additionally tested against progression-free survival and overall survival. About 10 patients achieved durable clinical benefit and 20 did not. About 90% of the roughly 29 patients were identified as males with urothelial cancer of bladder origin, and a prior smoking history was reported by 18 of 29 patients. Pretreatment tumor samples and matched peripheral blood, collected serially before and after atezolizumab treatment, underwent TCR sequencing. Blood samples gave median yields of around 140,000 T cells and 83,000 or so unique TCRs, along with a median clonality of 0.080. In the same patients, whole exome sequencing and RNA sequencing of pretreatment tumors were performed in addition to TCR sequencing. The study, an exploratory multi-omic analysis, examined somatic, immune and clinical correlates of response to PD-L1 blockade with atezolizumab in urothelial cancer. Patients had an ECOG performance status of 0 or 1 and had received between 0 and 3 prior chemotherapy regimens. Pretreatment blood TCR-seq was available for twenty-nine patients, at least one posttreatment blood collection was obtained for 25 or so patients, and tumor TCR-seq was available for 25 or so patients.

The germline V gene supplies CDR1 MNHNS and CDR2 SASEGT. Trimmed from V: 6 bases; trimmed from J: 2 bases; junction bases lacking a gene match: 5. There are 15 amino acids in the CDR3, from cysteine to phenylalanine inclusive. Only the CDR3 portion is preserved as DNA: 45 bases, with reading frame beginning at the first base. The cohort included under 35 patients with locally advanced or metastatic urothelial carcinoma who were treated at Memorial Sloan Kettering on a trial protocol. Peripheral blood mononuclear cells were collected pretreatment and during treatment, at between 1 and 8 total time points per patient. The Qiagen DNeasy Blood extraction kit was used to purify genomic DNA from total PBMCs and tumor samples. PBMCs were collected pretreatment and during treatment and were isolated and stored as previously described. Each PCR received spiked-in synthetic TCR analog templates so that absolute template abundance could be estimated from read counts. The immunoSEQ assay was used to amplify TCRbeta CDR3 regions from genomic DNA with bias-controlled V and J gene primers. Sequencing of rearranged TCRbeta segments was performed at approximately 20X coverage. From the authors' description of their analysis: Clustering was used to correct sequencing errors, and CDR3s were annotated against IMGT to assign V, D and J genes. Downstream analyses used only productive TCRbeta rearrangements, leaving out any out-of-frame or stop-codon sequences. Clonality was calculated as one minus the Shannon entropy normalized by the log of the number of unique productive sequences. Fisher's exact test with Benjamini-Hochberg correction, using a cutoff of adjusted p below 0.01, was how clones that differed between time points or between blood and tumor were identified. The source is immuneACCESS, and TCRdb retained only in-frame sequences with V and J called. Part of the clones is not carried over; for the studies checked, unresolved V genes explain less than half of this, and the remainder is unexplained. Clone size and the V and J calls come from that table; the DNA yielded D and trimming. The sample profile shows some 79,000 clones; around 76% of them were found once. Jointly, the top ten make up over 7.5% of the sample.

Points the paper makes about the study in general: A pretreatment peripheral blood TCR clonality below the median was linked to improved progression-free and overall survival. Greater expansion of tumor-associated TCR clones in peripheral blood 3 weeks after the start of treatment was observed in patients with durable benefit (n of about 20, p = 0.022). Because the sample size was small (n ≈ 27) and many exploratory analyses were performed, the results are intended to be hypothesis-generating.

This clone was observed a single time. Its antigen target is currently unknown. The input lacks base qualities; no much larger clone sits a single base away. Here the sequenced sample was PBMCs, taken around atezolizumab (anti-PD-L1) treatment. The TCR was taken from a man aged 65 to 85 with urothelial cancer. Recombination connected TRBV6-1 to TRBJ1-2; the junction holds 11 bases that match TRBD1. CDR3 sequence: CASRPGQGENYGYTF. In nucleotides, the sequence is TGTGCCAGCAGGCCGGGACAGGGGGAAAACTATGGCTACACCTTC.